Shown below are 21 T cell receptor beta chains from a single sample sequenced in a study of T-cell reconstitution after alpha-beta-depleted transplantation in children. Unique molecular identifiers were built into the TCRbeta library. TCRdb independently ran MiXCR on the PCR reads; one entry per CDR3 protein. Of about 170,000 distinct CDR3 sequences listed, roughly 11% are singletons. The sample here was PBMCs, taken before TCRalphabeta/CD19-depleted stem cell transplant. These receptors came from a boy aged 2-9 years with acute myeloid leukemia, due to receive a stem cell transplant.

This clonotype was seen ten or more times. V gene TRBV11-2 combines with J gene TRBJ2-3; D remains ambiguous. V was shortened by 3 bases and J by 2 bases, with 9 bases between the two germline ends. Germline CDR1 is SGHAT and CDR2 is FQNNGV. The CDR3 is 14 residues long. CDR3 DNA sequence: TGTGCCAGCAGCTTCTTGTCCTCCACAGATACGCAGTATTTT. This codes for CASSFLSSTDTQYF.

This clonotype was detected many times. The gene calls are TRBV5-1 and TRBJ1-6; no clear D gene. V was clipped by 4 bases and J by 5 bases, with 13 bases between them. Germline V gene lookup returns CDR1 SGHRS and CDR2 YFSETQ. The CDR3 extends over 15 amino acids. CDR3 residues: CASSPQMGDNSPLHF. The CDR3 coding sequence is TGCGCCAGCAGCCCCCAGATGGGAGATAATTCACCCCTCCACTTT.

This clonotype appeared many times. The CDR3 loop is CASSHLTGHNEQFF. The CDR3 nucleotides read TGTGCCAGCAGCCACCTGACAGGCCACAATGAGCAGTTCTTC. The V and J genes are TRBV7-9 and TRBJ2-1; D possibly corresponds to TRBD1 (6 bases). The germline V gene encodes CDR1 SEHNR and CDR2 FQNEAQ (reference sequence). V lost 5 bases and J lost 5, with 13 bases in between. The CDR3 has 14 residues.

This clonotype was counted at least ten times. This chain uses TRBV20-1 with TRBJ1-1; TRBD1 agrees at 11 bases. Germline V gene lookup returns CDR1 DFQATT and CDR2 SNEGSKA (reference sequence). The CDR3 has 12 amino acids. V gave up 4 bases and J gave up 12 bases; unmatched junction bases: 7. This CDR3 reads CSATGQGARTFF. The CDR3 coding sequence is TGCAGTGCTACCGGACAGGGGGCGAGAACTTTCTTT.

This clonotype has a count of ten or more. The gene calls are TRBV5-1 and TRBJ1-2; D not resolved. The CDR3 has 16 residues. Deletions cut 0 bases from V and 0 bases from J, with 12 bases between. Looked up from germline, CDR1 is SGHRS and CDR2 is YFSETQ. CDR3 in amino acids: CASSLGAVKANYGYTF. DNA for the CDR3: TGCGCCAGCAGCTTGGGGGCCGTAAAGGCTAACTATGGCTACACCTTC.

This clonotype was counted many times. The chain is built from TRBV24-1 and TRBJ1-5, with D perhaps TRBD1 (5 bases). Germline V gene data show CDR1 as KGHDR and CDR2 as SFDVKD. This CDR3 contains 14 residues. Trimming removed 4 bases from V and 9 bases from J, with 15 bases in between. CDR3 nucleotide sequence: TGTGCCACCAGTGACTCCAGGGTCGGAGGGCCCCAGCATTTT. This codes for CATSDSRVGGPQHF.

This clonotype was observed many times. V is TRBV3-1 and J is TRBJ2-1, with 10 bases lining up with TRBD2. Losses at the gene ends were 4 bases for V and 6 bases for J; bases not matched to a gene: 9. The CDR3 extends over 16 amino acids. Germline CDR1 reads LGHDT; CDR2 reads YNNKEL (reference sequence). CDR3 sequence reads: CASSPKAGGPFNEQFF. DNA of the CDR3: TGTGCCAGCAGCCCAAAAGCGGGGGGGCCATTCAATGAGCAGTTCTTC.

This clonotype was picked up many times. V gene TRBV20-1 combines with J gene TRBJ1-5, with a possible D match to TRBD1 (5 bases). This CDR3 is built from 15 residues. The germline CDR1 and CDR2 sequences are DFQATT and SNEGSKA (reference sequence). Trimming shortened V by 7 bases and J by 2 bases, and 18 bases separated the two germline ends. The CDR3 is CSVAERRGGNQPQHF. Here the CDR3 DNA reads TGCAGTGTCGCGGAGCGGAGGGGTGGCAATCAGCCCCAGCATTTT.

The table lists this clonotype with many counts. V and J are TRBV6-1 and TRBJ2-7; D remains unclear. Germline CDR1 reads MNHNS; CDR2 reads SASEGT. The CDR3 totals 14 residues. Between the trimmed V and J ends, which lost 7 bases and 3 bases, there was a span of 16 bases. The CDR3 DNA reads TGTGCCAGCATAAGTGATCGGCAGCACTACGAGCAGTACTTC. This encodes CASISDRQHYEQYF.

This clonotype was counted ten times or more. This chain uses TRBV20-1 with TRBJ2-1; the D gene is possibly TRBD2 (6 bases). Between the trimmed V and J ends, which lost 5 bases and 2 bases, there was a span of 10 bases. Looked up from germline, CDR1 is DFQATT and CDR2 is SNEGSKA (reference sequence). This CDR3 is 13 amino acids long. This CDR3 is CSAGGTPYNEQFF. CDR3 DNA: TGCAGTGCTGGCGGGACCCCCTACAATGAGCAGTTCTTC.

There are many counts of this clonotype. The chain is built from TRBV20-1 and TRBJ2-5; D gene ambiguous. The CDR3 spans 13 residues. The ends were cut back, 1 base at V and 4 bases at J, with 10 bases in the middle. The germline V gene has CDR1 DFQATT and CDR2 SNEGSKA (reference sequence). The CDR3 DNA reads as TGCAGTGCTAGAGGCCCGACCGTAGAGACCCAGTACTTC. Protein: CSARGPTVETQYF.

V is TRBV20-1 and J is TRBJ2-3; TRBD2 matches at 11 bases. CDR3 length: 14 amino acids. J was trimmed by 0 bases and V by 6 bases; bases with no gene match: 2. Germline assignment: CDR1 DFQATT and CDR2 SNEGSKA (reference sequence). The DNA for the CDR3 is TGCAGTGCGGGGACTAGCGGCAGCACAGATACGCAGTATTTT. It codes for CSAGTSGSTDTQYF.

This clonotype was seen ten or more times. The chain is built from TRBV6-1 and TRBJ2-5; D perhaps matches TRBD2 (6 bases). Trimming cost V 7 bases and J 3 bases, with 12 bases left between them. The CDR3 sequence is 13 residues long. Germline lookup yields CDR1 MNHNS and CDR2 SASEGT. The CDR3 bases are TGTGCCAGCAAACGGGACTTGGAAGAGACCCAGTACTTC. This codes for CASKRDLEETQYF.

Regarding this clonotype: A much larger clonotype is one base distant, so this may be a read error. The CDR3 region is CASSPASGHYYAYTF. The DNA for the CDR3 is TGTGCCAGTAGTCCAGCCTCGGGCCACTACTATGCCTACACCTTC. The chain is built from TRBV19 and TRBJ1-2; D remains unclear. From germline, CDR1 is LNHDA and CDR2 SQIVND (reference sequence). The CDR3 consists of 15 residues.

This clonotype was seen at least ten times. V usage is TRBV6-1 and J usage is TRBJ1-1; 9 bases are shared with TRBD1. V lost 7 bases to trimming and J lost 5 bases; unmatched junction nucleotides: 11. Germline V gene data show CDR1 as MNHNS and CDR2 as SASEGT. The CDR3 is 15 amino acids. Here the CDR3 reads CASIAGQGGRTEAFF. CDR3 nucleotide sequence: TGTGCCAGCATTGCGGGACAGGGTGGTAGGACTGAAGCTTTCTTT.

This clonotype was recorded many times. The chain employs TRBV9 and TRBJ2-7; 14 bases are shared with TRBD2. The CDR3 has 13 amino acids. The germline gives CDR1 SGDLS, CDR2 YYNGEE. The J segment lost 13 bases and the V segment lost 4 bases, leaving 7 bases of the junction unmatched. The CDR3: CASSRGLAGAAYF. CDR3 nucleotide sequence: TGTGCCAGCAGCCGGGGACTAGCGGGAGCGGCTTACTTC.

In its sample, this clonotype was seen many times. The chain uses TRBV5-6 and TRBJ2-7; 8 positions match TRBD1. The CDR3 sequence is 15 residues long. The junction had 5 bases not matched to a gene; V was cut back by 3 bases and J by 0 bases. The germline CDR1 and CDR2 sequences are SGHDT and YYEEEE. CDR3 DNA sequence: TGTGCCAGCAGCTCCCCGGGACAGGACTCCTACGAGCAGTACTTC. It codes for CASSSPGQDSYEQYF.

At least ten counts were recorded for this clonotype. This chain uses TRBV12-3 or TRBV12-4 with TRBJ2-2; D ambiguous. V was pared by 5 bases and J by 6 bases, with 4 bases between. The length of the CDR3 is 11 residues. Written as DNA, the CDR3 is TGTGCCAGCAGTACGGCCGGGGAGCTGTTTTTT. Protein sequence: CASSTAGELFF.

This clonotype was detected many times. This could be a read error, since a much larger clone is one nucleotide away. This is likely a read error, given that the CDR3 carries no conserved phenylalanine or tryptophan at its end. The chain is built from TRBV15 and TRBJ1-6; no definite D call. CDR1 and CDR2 from the germline V gene are LNHNV and YYDKDF (reference sequence). Trimming stripped 3 bases from V and 5 bases from J, with 8 bases between. The CDR3 consists of 14 residues. The DNA of the CDR3 is TGTGCCACCAGCAGGCCCGCGGATAATTCACCCCTCCACCTT. This translates into CATSRPADNSPLHL.

This clonotype showed up many times. CDR3 region: CASSSPGTAELNYGYTF. The DNA for the CDR3 is TGTGCCAGCAGCTCCCCCGGGACGGCCGAATTAAACTATGGCTACACCTTC. J is TRBJ1-2 and V is TRBV5-4, with D perhaps TRBD1 (5 bases). The V gene's germline CDR1 is SGHNT and CDR2 YYREEE (reference sequence). The CDR3 covers 17 residues. Trimming left V 3 bases short and J 2 bases short, with 20 bases between.

This clonotype was detected many times. The chain joins TRBV20-1 to TRBJ2-1; D gene unclear. The CDR3 has 11 amino acids. V was clipped by 3 bases and J by 9 bases, with 9 bases between them. Germline V gives CDR1 DFQATT, CDR2 SNEGSKA (reference sequence). DNA of the CDR3: TGCAGTGCTAGGCCCTCTAGTGAGCAGTTCTTC. Encoded protein: CSARPSSEQFF.